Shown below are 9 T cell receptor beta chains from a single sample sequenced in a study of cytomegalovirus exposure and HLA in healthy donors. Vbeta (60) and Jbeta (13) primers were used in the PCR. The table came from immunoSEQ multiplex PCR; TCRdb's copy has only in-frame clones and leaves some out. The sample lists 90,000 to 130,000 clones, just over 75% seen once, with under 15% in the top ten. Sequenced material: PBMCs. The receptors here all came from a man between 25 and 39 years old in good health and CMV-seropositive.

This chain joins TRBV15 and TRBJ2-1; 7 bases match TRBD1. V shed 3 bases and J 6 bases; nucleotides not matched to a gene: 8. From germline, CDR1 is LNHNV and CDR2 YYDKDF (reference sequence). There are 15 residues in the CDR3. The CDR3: CATSRFEAGGNEQFF. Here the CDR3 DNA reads TGTGCCACCAGCAGGTTCGAGGCAGGGGGCAATGAGCAGTTCTTC.

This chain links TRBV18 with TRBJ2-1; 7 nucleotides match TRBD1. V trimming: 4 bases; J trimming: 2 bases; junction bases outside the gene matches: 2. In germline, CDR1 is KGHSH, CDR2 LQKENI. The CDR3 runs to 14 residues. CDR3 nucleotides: TGTGCCAGCTCACGGGGACAGCCCTACAATGAGCAGTTCTTC. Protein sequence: CASSRGQPYNEQFF. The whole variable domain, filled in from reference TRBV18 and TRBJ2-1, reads NAGVMQNPRHLVRRRGQEARLRCSPMKGHSHVYWYRQLPEEGLKFMVYLQKENIIDESGMPKERFSAEFPKEGPSILRIQQVVRGDSAAYFCASSRGQPYNEQFFGPGTRLTVL.

The CDR3 sequence: CASSQEGFLATNNEQFF. The CDR3 nucleotides read TGCGCCAGCAGCCAAGAAGGGTTCCTAGCGACTAACAATGAGCAGTTCTTC. The chain recombines TRBV4-3 with TRBJ2-1, with a tentative D call TRBD2 (6 bases). Per the germline V gene, CDR1 is LGHNA and CDR2 is YSLEER. Trimming took 0 bases from V and 5 from J, leaving 17 bases between them. The CDR3 totals 17 residues.

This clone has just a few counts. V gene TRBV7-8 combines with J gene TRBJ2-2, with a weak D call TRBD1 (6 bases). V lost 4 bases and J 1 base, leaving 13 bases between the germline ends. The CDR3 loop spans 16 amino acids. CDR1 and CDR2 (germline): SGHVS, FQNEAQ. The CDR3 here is CASSSRPRGNTGELFF. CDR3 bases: TGTGCCAGCAGCTCCCGCCCCAGGGGGAACACCGGGGAGCTGTTTTTT. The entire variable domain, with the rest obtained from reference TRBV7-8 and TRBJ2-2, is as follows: GAGVSQSPRYKVAKRGQDVALRCDPISGHVSLFWYQQALGQGPEFLTYFQNEAQLDKSGLPSDRFFAERPEGSVSTLKIQRTQQEDSAVYLCASSSRPRGNTGELFFGEGSRLTVL.

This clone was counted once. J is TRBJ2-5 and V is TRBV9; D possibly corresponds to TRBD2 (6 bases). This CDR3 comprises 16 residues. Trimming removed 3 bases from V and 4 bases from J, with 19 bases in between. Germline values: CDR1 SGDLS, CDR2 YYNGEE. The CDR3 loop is CASSERSRELGETQYF. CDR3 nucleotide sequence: TGTGCCAGCAGCGAGCGGAGCCGGGAGCTGGGAGAGACCCAGTACTTC.

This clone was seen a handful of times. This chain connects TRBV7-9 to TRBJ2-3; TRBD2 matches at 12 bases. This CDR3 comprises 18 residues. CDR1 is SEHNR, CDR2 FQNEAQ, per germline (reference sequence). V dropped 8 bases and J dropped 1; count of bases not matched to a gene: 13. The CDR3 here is CASLGRTSGADRTDTQYF. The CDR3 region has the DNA TGTGCCAGCCTTGGGAGGACTAGCGGGGCCGACCGCACAGATACGCAGTATTTT.

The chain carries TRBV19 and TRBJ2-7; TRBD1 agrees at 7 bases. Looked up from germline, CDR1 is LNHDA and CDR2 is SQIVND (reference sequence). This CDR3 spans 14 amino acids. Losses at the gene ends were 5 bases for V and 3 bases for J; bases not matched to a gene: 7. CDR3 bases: TGTGCCAGTAGTCCCGGGACAGAGGGCTACGAGCAGTACTTC. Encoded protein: CASSPGTEGYEQYF.

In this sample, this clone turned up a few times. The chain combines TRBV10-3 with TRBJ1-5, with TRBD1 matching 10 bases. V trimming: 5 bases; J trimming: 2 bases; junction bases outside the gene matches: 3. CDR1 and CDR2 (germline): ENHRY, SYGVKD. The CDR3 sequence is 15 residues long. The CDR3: CAISRTGGRNQPQHF. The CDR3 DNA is TGTGCCATCAGTCGGACAGGGGGGCGCAATCAGCCCCAGCATTTT.

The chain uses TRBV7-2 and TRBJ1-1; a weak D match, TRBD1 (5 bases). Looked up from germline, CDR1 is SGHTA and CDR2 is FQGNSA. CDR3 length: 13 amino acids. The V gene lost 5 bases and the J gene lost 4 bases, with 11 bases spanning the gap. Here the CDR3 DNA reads TGTGCCAGCAGCCCCAGGGTACTCACTGAAGCTTTCTTT. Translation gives CASSPRVLTEAFF.